This TCR beta chain originates from a study of T cells in Graves' hyperthyroidism and ophthalmopathy. The V end was cut by 6 bases, the J end by 1 base, with 21 bases between. Germline V gene sequence: CDR1 ENHRY, CDR2 SYGVKD. There are 17 residues in the CDR3. This clonotype occurred many times. It was RNA transcripts that yielded the amplified TCR beta CDR3 regions. An initial round of RT-PCR targeting the TCR CDR3 relied on the HTBI primer set. TCRdb re-derived calls from the multiplex PCR reads in MiXCR, one entry per CDR3 protein. The table lists about 360,000 distinct CDR3 sequences, roughly 14% of them singletons.

Source material: blood. The chain employs TRBV10-3 and TRBJ2-5, with no clear D. This clonotype was obtained from a man in his thirties or forties with Graves' hyperthyroidism that later progressed to Graves' ophthalmopathy. CDR3 nucleotides: TGTGCCATCAGCGGAACCGGAGACCTGCCATCCCAAGAGACCCAGTACTTC. Its translation is CAISGTGDLPSQETQYF.